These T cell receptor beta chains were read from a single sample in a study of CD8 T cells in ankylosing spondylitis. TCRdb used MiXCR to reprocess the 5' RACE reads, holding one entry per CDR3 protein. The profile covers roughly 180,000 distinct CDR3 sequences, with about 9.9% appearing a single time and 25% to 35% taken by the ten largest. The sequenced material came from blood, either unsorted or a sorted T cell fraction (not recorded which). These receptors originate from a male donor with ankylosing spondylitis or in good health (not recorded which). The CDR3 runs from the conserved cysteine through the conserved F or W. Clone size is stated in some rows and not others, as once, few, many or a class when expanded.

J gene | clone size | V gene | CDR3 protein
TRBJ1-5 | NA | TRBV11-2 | CASSVGQFDQPQHF
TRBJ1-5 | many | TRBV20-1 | CSARDPTGYSNQPQHF
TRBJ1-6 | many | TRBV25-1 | CASSEVTSYNSPLHF
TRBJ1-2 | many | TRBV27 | CASSLGDRLGSGYTF
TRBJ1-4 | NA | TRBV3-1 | CASSGSPATNEKLFF
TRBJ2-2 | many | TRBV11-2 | CASSLLGTGELFF
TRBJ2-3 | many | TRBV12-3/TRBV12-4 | CASALTDTQYF
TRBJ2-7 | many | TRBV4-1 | CASSQDLQGWGYEQYF
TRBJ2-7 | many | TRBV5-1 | CASSLEVAGAYSYEQYF
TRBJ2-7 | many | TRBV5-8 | CASSLWNGAYEQYF
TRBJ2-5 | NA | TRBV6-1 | CASSGLAVGETQYF
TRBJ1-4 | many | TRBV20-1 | CSARDPGTENEKLFF
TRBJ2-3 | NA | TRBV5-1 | CASSLRLGTGTQYF
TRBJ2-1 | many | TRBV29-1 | CSVGLAGGYNEQFF
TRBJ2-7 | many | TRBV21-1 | CASSPDQRYYEQYF
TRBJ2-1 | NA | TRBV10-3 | CAISESGGFTGSSYNEQFF
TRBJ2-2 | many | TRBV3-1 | CASSRPIGTSGRPTGELFF
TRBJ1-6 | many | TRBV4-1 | CASSQTLTGSSYNSPLHF
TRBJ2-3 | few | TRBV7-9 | CAGGLGSTDTQYF
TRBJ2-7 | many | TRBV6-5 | CASSYSLRPSSYEQYF
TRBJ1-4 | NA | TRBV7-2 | CASSRPGQGYEKLFF
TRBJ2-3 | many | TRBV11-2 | CASSLDFLGQGYTDTQYF
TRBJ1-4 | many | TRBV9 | CASSVGQDPTNEKLFF
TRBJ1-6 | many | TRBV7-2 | CASSSGTGANSPLHF
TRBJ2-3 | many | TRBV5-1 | CASSFGASGALTDTQYF
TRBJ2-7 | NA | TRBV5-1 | CASSHGQAKYEQYF
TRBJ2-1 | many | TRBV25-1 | CASSEYNTIYNEQFF
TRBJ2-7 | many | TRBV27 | CASSLLTSGGAWDEQYF
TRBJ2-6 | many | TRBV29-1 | CSVGQTSGANVLTF
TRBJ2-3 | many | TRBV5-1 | CASSLAGVADTQYF
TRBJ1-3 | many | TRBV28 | CASSPRGGGPSGNTIYF
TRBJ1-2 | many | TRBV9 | CASSVDPAGYGYTF
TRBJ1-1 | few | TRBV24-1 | CATSEGDRVVISTEAFF
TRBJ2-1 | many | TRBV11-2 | CASSLWGGGALSSYNEQFF
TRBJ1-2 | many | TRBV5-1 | CASSYLDGGYTF
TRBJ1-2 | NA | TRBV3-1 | CASSQEGTGANYGYTF
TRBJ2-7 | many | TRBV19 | CASSQGGGGYEQYF
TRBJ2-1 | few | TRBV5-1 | CASSRDPLAGGFYNEQFF
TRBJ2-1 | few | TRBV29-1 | CSVERAGGDPNEQFF
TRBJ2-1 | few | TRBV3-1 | CASSYSGDEQFF
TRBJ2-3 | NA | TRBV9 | CASSALFSAGIPDTQYF
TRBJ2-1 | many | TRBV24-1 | CATSPLRDSNEQFF
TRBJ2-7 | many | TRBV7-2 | CASSSRQGLYEQYF
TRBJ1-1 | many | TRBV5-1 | CASSLVLDTEAFF
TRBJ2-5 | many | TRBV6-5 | CASSYSGVNQETQYF
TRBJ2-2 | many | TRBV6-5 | CASSYSGHAGTGELFF
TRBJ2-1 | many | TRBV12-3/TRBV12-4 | CASSPSGARSYNEQFF
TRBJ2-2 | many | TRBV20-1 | CSAPRPGTGNTGELFF
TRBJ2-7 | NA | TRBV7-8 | CASSLSGLSEQYF
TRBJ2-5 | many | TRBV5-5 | CASSLSGSGQETQYF
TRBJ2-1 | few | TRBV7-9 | CASSFSTGNNEQFF
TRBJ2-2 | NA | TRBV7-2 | CASSSGPPTGELFF
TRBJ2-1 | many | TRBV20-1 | CSARGSGDSYNEQFF